The following is a T cell receptor beta chain sequence with its context. This sample was included in a study of blood T cell repertoires in COVID-19. Repertoires were generated with immunoSEQ multiplex PCR, while TCRdb's copy carries only in-frame clones and drops some. The sample holds about 480,000 clones, approximately 86% seen once. Germline V CDR1 and CDR2: MNHEY, SVGAGI. The CDR3 is 15 amino acids. The junction had 5 bases not matched to a gene; V was cut back by 4 bases and J by 4 bases. V is TRBV6-5 and J is TRBJ1-3, with 9 bases lining up with TRBD1. The clonotype comes from a woman aged 60-75 years who had recovered from COVID-19. The specimen sequenced was PBMCs or T cells enriched from blood (not recorded which). Here the CDR3 reads CASSWGQGRGNTIYF. In nucleotides, the CDR3 is TGTGCCAGCAGTTGGGGACAGGGTCGGGGAAACACCATATATTTT.